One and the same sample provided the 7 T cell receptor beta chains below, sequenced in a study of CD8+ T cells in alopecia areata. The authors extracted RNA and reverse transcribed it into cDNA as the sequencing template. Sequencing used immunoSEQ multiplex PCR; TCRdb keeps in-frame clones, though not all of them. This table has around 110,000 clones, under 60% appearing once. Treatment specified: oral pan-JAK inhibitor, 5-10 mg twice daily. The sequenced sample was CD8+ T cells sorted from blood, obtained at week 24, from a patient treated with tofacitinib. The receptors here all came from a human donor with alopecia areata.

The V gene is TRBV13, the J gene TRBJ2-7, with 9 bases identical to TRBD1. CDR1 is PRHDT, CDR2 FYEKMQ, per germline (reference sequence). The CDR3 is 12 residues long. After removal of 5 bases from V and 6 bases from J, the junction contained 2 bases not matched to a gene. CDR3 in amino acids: CASSTGQGEQYF. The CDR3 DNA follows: TGTGCCAGCAGCACGGGACAGGGCGAGCAGTACTTC. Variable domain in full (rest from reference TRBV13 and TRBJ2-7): AAGVIQSPRHLIKEKRETATLKCYPIPRHDTVYWYQQGPGQDPQFLISFYEKMQSDKGSIPDRFSAQQFSDYHSELNMSSLELGDSALYFCASSTGQGEQYFGPGTRLTVT.

The CDR3 DNA is TGTGCCAGCACCCACCAACAGGGATCCGCCAATGAGCAGTTCTTC. It yields the protein CASTHQQGSANEQFF. The V gene is TRBV6-1, the J gene TRBJ2-1, with D possibly being TRBD1 (6 bases). Trimming cost V 7 bases and J 6 bases, with 19 bases left between them. This CDR3 is built from 15 residues. The V gene's germline CDR1 is MNHNS and CDR2 SASEGT.

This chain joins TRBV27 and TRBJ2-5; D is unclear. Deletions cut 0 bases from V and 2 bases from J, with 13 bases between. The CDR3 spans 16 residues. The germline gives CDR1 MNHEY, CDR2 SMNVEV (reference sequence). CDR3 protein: CASSLSPIVGQETQYF. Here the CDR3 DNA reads TGTGCCAGCAGTTTATCCCCGATTGTGGGGCAAGAGACCCAGTACTTC.

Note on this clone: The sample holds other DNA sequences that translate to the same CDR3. The CDR3 here is CASSYSGGNTEAFF. Here the CDR3 DNA reads TGTGCCAGCAGTTACTCGGGGGGAAACACTGAAGCTTTCTTT. This chain connects TRBV6-5 to TRBJ1-1; D is perhaps TRBD1 (5 bases). The CDR3 sequence is 14 residues long. The ends were cut back, 0 bases at V and 2 bases at J, with 7 bases in the middle. The germline CDR1 and CDR2 sequences are MNHEY and SVGAGI.

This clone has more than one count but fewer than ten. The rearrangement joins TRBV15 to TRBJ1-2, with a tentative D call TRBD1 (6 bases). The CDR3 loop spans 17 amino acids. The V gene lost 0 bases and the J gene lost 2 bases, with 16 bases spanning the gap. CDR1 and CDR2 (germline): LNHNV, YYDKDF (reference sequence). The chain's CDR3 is CATSRDRGPMLNYGYTF. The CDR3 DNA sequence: TGTGCCACCAGCAGAGATCGGGGGCCTATGCTAAACTATGGCTACACCTTC.

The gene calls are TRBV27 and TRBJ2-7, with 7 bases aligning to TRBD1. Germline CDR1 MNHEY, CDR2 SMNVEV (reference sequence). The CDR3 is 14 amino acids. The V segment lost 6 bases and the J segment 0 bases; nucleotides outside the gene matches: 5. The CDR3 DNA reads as TGTGCCAGCAGCCCGGACAGGAGCTCCTACGAGCAGTACTTC. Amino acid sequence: CASSPDRSSYEQYF.

As DNA, the CDR3 is TGTGCCAGCAGCTTCCCCCAGATTAGCACAGATACGCAGTATTTT. Translated: CASSFPQISTDTQYF. The chain has TRBV7-2 and TRBJ2-3; D is unresolved. CDR3 size: 15 residues. In germline, CDR1 is SGHTA, CDR2 FQGNSA. Trimming stripped 3 bases from V and 0 bases from J, with 10 bases between.